The 18 T cell receptor beta chains in this list originate from one sample, sequenced in a study of control samples from healthy donors and cancer patients (dated by TCRdb to 2018 to 2020). The protocol used for the library was the immunoSEQ multiplex PCR assay. As stored in TCRdb, this immuneACCESS dataset retains in-frame rearrangements with V and J assigned. A fraction of the clones does not appear; measured against another copy, unresolved V genes explain less than half of the discrepancy, and the remainder lacks a known reason. This sample lists about 160,000 clones; nearly 96% were detected once. 1% of the sample is in the top ten clones. The material sequenced was blood. These receptors originate from a woman in her thirties in good health.

CDR3 sequence (DNA): TGTGCCAGCAGACGCTTAACCACCGGGGAGCTGTTTTTT. This sequence encodes CASRRLTTGELFF. This rearrangement joins TRBV5-4 to TRBJ2-2, with unresolved D. Germline V gives CDR1 SGHNT, CDR2 YYREEE (reference sequence). CDR3 size: 13 residues. V shed 5 bases and J shed 4 bases, with 9 bases lying between them.

The chain joins TRBV3-1 (or the pseudogene TRBV3-2) to TRBJ2-1; 8 bases agree with TRBD2. Germline V gene data show CDR1 as LGHDT and CDR2 as YNNKEL (reference sequence). The CDR3 has 15 residues. With 6 bases clipped from V and 3 bases from J, the junction kept 7 bases outside the gene matches. CDR3 DNA sequence: TGTGCCAGCAGAAGAGCGGGAGCCCGCTACAATGAGCAGTTCTTC. It specifies CASRRAGARYNEQFF.

The chain links TRBV6-5 to TRBJ1-3; D may be TRBD1 (5 bases). V lost 1 base to trimming and J lost 3 bases, with 13 bases between them. This CDR3 contains 16 residues. The germline CDR1 and CDR2 sequences are MNHEY and SVGAGI. The CDR3 here is CASSYWRGGLGNTIYF. The CDR3 DNA reads TGTGCCAGCAGTTACTGGAGGGGAGGCCTTGGAAACACCATATATTTT.

This chain connects TRBV5-1 to TRBJ1-3, with D maybe TRBD1 (5 bases). V gave up 4 bases and J gave up 0 bases, with 14 bases separating them. Germline assignment: CDR1 SGHRS and CDR2 YFSETQ. This CDR3 comprises 16 residues. The CDR3 DNA is TGCGCCAGCAGCCGAAGGCAGGGCCTCTCTGGAAACACCATATATTTT. The encoded protein is CASSRRQGLSGNTIYF.

This chain joins TRBV19 and TRBJ1-6; possible D gene TRBD1, 5 bases. V lost 9 bases and J lost 5, with 11 bases in between. From germline, CDR1 is LNHDA and CDR2 SQIVND (reference sequence). The CDR3 consists of 13 residues. The CDR3 sequence: CASRTQNNSPLHF. As DNA, the CDR3 is TGTGCCAGCAGGACACAAAATAATTCACCCCTCCACTTT.

This clone was observed once. The chain links TRBV4-1 to TRBJ1-2, with D tentatively TRBD1 (5 bases). Per germline, CDR1 MGHRA and CDR2 YSYEKL. V lost 4 bases, J lost 2 bases, and 11 bases lay in between. The CDR3 consists of 14 residues. The CDR3 DNA reads as TGCGCCAGCAGCCGGTGGGGGTTGAACTATGGCTACACCTTC. Its protein is CASSRWGLNYGYTF.

The chain links TRBV3-1 (or the pseudogene TRBV3-2) to TRBJ1-4; D is ambiguous. Germline V gene lookup returns CDR1 LGHDT and CDR2 YNNKEL (reference sequence). This CDR3 has 15 residues. Trimming removed 4 bases from V and 0 bases from J, with 9 bases in between. CDR3 DNA: TGTGCCAGCAGCCTAATGTTGACAACTAATGAAAAACTGTTTTTT. Its translation: CASSLMLTTNEKLFF.

This chain connects TRBV30 to TRBJ1-2, with D tentatively TRBD1 (6 bases). CDR1 GTSNPN and CDR2 SVGIG come from the germline V gene (reference sequence). The CDR3 length is 13 residues. V dropped 1 base and J dropped 6 bases, with 12 bases sitting between them. The CDR3 DNA sequence: TGTGCCTGGAGTGACCAGGGGTGGCATGGCTACACCTTC. Its protein product is CAWSDQGWHGYTF. Full variable domain (outside the CDR3, taken from reference TRBV30 and TRBJ1-2): SQTIHQWPATLVQPVGSPLSLECTVEGTSNPNLYWYRQAAGRGLQLLFYSVGIGQISSEVPQNLSASRPQDRQFILSSKKLLLSDSGFYLCAWSDQGWHGYTFGSGTRLTVV.

The V call is TRBV5-1, the J call TRBJ1-4, with D perhaps TRBD1 (5 bases). This CDR3 region has 13 residues. Trimming removed 4 bases from V and 8 bases from J, with 12 bases in between. Germline V lookup: CDR1 SGHRS, CDR2 YFSETQ. The CDR3 DNA follows: TGCGCCAGCAGCCTCGGGACGCCCGAAAAACTGTTTTTT. This translates into CASSLGTPEKLFF.

This clone was detected only a few times. V gene TRBV6-5 combines with J gene TRBJ2-1; maybe TRBD1 (5 bases). Trimming left V 6 bases short and J 0 bases short, with 6 bases between. Germline V lookup: CDR1 MNHEY, CDR2 SVGAGI. The CDR3 spans 13 residues. CDR3 protein: CASRGHSYNEQFF. CDR3 nucleotide sequence: TGTGCCAGCAGGGGGCACTCCTACAATGAGCAGTTCTTC.

The chain uses TRBV5-8 and TRBJ1-1; D unresolved. This CDR3 contains 13 residues. The V and J ends lost 3 bases and 1 base respectively, with 7 bases between them. In germline, CDR1 is SGHTS, CDR2 YDEGEE. For the CDR3, the DNA is TGTGCCAGCAGCTGGAGCTGGAACACTGAAGCTTTCTTT. It specifies CASSWSWNTEAFF. Together with reference TRBV5-8 and TRBJ1-1, the CDR3 gives the full variable domain: EAGVTQSPTHLIKTRGQQATLRCSPISGHTSVYWYQQALGLGLQFLLWYDEGEERNRGNFPPRFSGRQFPNYSSELNVNALELEDSALYLCASSWSWNTEAFFGQGTRLTVV.

The gene calls are TRBV5-1 and TRBJ2-1; no clear D. The CDR3 is 13 residues long. Deletions cut 3 bases from V and 6 bases from J, with 10 bases between. Germline CDR1 SGHRS, CDR2 YFSETQ. CDR3 residues: CASSSLGINEQFF. As DNA, the CDR3 is TGCGCCAGCAGCTCCCTAGGGATCAATGAGCAGTTCTTC.

This chain links TRBV27 with TRBJ2-7; D might be TRBD2 (6 bases). CDR3 length: 14 residues. Per germline, CDR1 MNHEY and CDR2 SMNVEV (reference sequence). Between the trimmed V and J ends, which lost 2 bases and 2 bases, there was a span of 10 bases. CDR3 protein: CASSLNSGPYEQYF. The CDR3 DNA is TGTGCCAGCAGTTTAAATAGCGGTCCCTACGAGCAGTACTTC.

The J gene is TRBJ1-2, the V gene TRBV7-2; D is unclear. CDR1 and CDR2 from the germline V gene are SGHTA and FQGNSA. The length of the CDR3 is 14 residues. V was cut by 1 base and J by 1 base, with 7 bases left in between. In DNA form, the CDR3 reads TGTGCCAGCAGCTTAGAACAGATTAACTATGGCTACACCTTC. Protein product: CASSLEQINYGYTF.

The chain carries TRBV30 and TRBJ1-2; D not certain. Germline CDR1 is GTSNPN and CDR2 is SVGIG (reference sequence). V lost 4 bases to trimming and J lost 2 bases, with 8 bases between them. The CDR3 sequence is 12 residues long. DNA for the CDR3: TGTGCCTGGACCAGGAGCAACTATGGCTACACCTTC. Encoded protein: CAWTRSNYGYTF.

The chain uses TRBV15 and TRBJ2-6, with D unclear. V was trimmed by 4 bases and J by 0 bases, leaving 7 bases between them. The CDR3 covers 15 residues. Germline V CDR1 and CDR2: LNHNV, YYDKDF (reference sequence). The CDR3 DNA reads as TGTGCCACCAGCACCGATGGCTCTGGGGCCAACGTCCTGACTTTC. It is translated as CATSTDGSGANVLTF.

The chain recombines TRBV9 with TRBJ2-7, with D unresolved. Trimming took off 0 bases at V and 1 base at J, with 8 bases between the two ends. The germline CDR1 and CDR2 sequences are SGDLS and YYNGEE. CDR3 length: 14 residues. In nucleotides, the CDR3 is TGTGCCAGCAGCGTAGCTGCGCAGTCCTACGAGCAGTACTTC. Translating gives CASSVAAQSYEQYF.

This sequence joins TRBV6-5 and TRBJ2-7, with 12 nucleotides matching TRBD2. V lost 2 bases and J lost 4; bases outside the gene matches: 0. The germline V gene encodes CDR1 MNHEY and CDR2 SVGAGI. This CDR3 region has 14 residues. The CDR3 loop reads CASSYTSGRYEQYF. The DNA for the CDR3 is TGTGCCAGCAGTTACACTAGCGGGAGGTACGAGCAGTACTTC.